The source of this T cell receptor (beta chain) is a study of OX40 agonist ivuxolimab in advanced cancers. Clones were sequenced by immunoSEQ multiplex PCR, and TCRdb holds only the in-frame ones, with some missing. The table includes over 60,000 clones, over 80% detected once. V was clipped by 7 bases and J by 7 bases, with 22 bases between them. The CDR3 length is 15 residues. Germline CDR1 and CDR2: LNHDA and SQIVND (reference sequence). The sequencing here drew on CD4+ or CD8+ T cells sorted from blood, taken in a trial of the OX40 agonist ivuxolimab. The clonotype originates from an adult with an advanced solid tumor such as melanoma, head and neck, liver or kidney cancer. V gene TRBV19 combines with J gene TRBJ1-1, with a possible D match to TRBD1 (6 bases). The CDR3 sequence is CASTKLGQGWDEAFF. The CDR3 bases are TGTGCCAGTACAAAATTGGGGCAGGGGTGGGATGAAGCTTTCTTT.